Reported below is one TCR beta chain. This sample was taken from a study of shared clonotypes between healthy human individuals. The donors were adults (healthy and HIV-negative) with no recent acute infections or vaccinations. From germline, CDR1 is MNHNY and CDR2 SVGAGI (reference sequence). This CDR3 has 15 amino acids. J gave up 4 bases and V 1 base, and 6 bases lay outside the gene matches. Generated by immunoSEQ multiplex PCR, the TCRdb table keeps only in-frame clones and is missing some. The profile shows 950,000 to 1,100,000 clones, roughly 80% of them singletons. The sequencing sample was made of memory CD4+ T cells sorted from blood. The subset here: CD45RA-negative fraction. The origin of this receptor is a man aged 18 to 29 in good health. The chain uses TRBV6-6 and TRBJ1-2, with 7 nucleotides matching TRBD1. The CDR3 nucleotides are TGTGCCAGCAGTTACTTGGGGACAGTAGGCTATGGCTACACCTTC. It is translated as CASSYLGTVGYGYTF.